Here is one TCR beta chain with its context. No antigen is known for it. This record comes from a study of OX40 agonist ivuxolimab in advanced cancers. Study at large: People in dose escalation had one of these cancers: hepatocellular carcinoma, melanoma, renal cell or head and neck cancer. People who had prior anti-PD-1, anti-PD-L1 or anti-CTLA-4 therapy could take part, and around 39% had some.

The study, taken as a whole, reports: In the 0.1-3.0 mg/kg groups, partial responders showed among the lowest expansion. CD4+ and CD8+ blood T cells expanded clonally by week 6 at 0.1 to 3.0 mg/kg.

Only in-frame clones appear in the TCRdb table, and some are missing; sequencing was by immunoSEQ multiplex PCR. The table lists roughly 69,000 clones, 87% of them singletons. The TCR sequence derives from an adult with an advanced solid tumor such as melanoma, head and neck, liver or kidney cancer. The material was CD4+ or CD8+ T cells sorted from blood, obtained in a trial of the OX40 agonist ivuxolimab.

The DNA of the CDR3 is TGCGCCAGCACTCAGGGACAGGGGTTTATGAACACTGAAGCTTTCTTT. Translated: CASTQGQGFMNTEAFF. The chain carries TRBV5-1 and TRBJ1-1; 10 nucleotides line up with TRBD1. Germline trimming cut 6 bases from V and 0 bases from J; bases unmatched to any gene: 8. CDR3 length: 16 amino acids. Per germline, CDR1 SGHRS and CDR2 YFSETQ.